The source of this T cell receptor (beta chain) is a study of T-cell reconstitution after alpha-beta-depleted transplantation in children. Overall study results and limits: T-cell counts and diversity at one year following transplant were attributed mainly to newly produced T cells. The study reportedly traced alpha-beta T cells about two months after transplant to several hundred expanded graft clones.

Germline V lookup: CDR1 SEHNR, CDR2 FQNEAQ (reference sequence). Trimming took off 5 bases at V and 3 bases at J, with 8 bases between the two ends. The length of the CDR3 is 12 residues. Unique molecular identifiers were built into the TCRbeta library. MiXCR was run by TCRdb on the PCR reads, yielding one entry per CDR3 protein. The repertoire holds approximately 190,000 distinct CDR3 sequences, with approximately 8.4% as singletons. Notes on this clonotype: The antigen remains undetermined.

The chain carries TRBV7-9 and TRBJ2-7; D perhaps matches TRBD2 (6 bases). This clonotype was sampled from a male patient between 2 and 10 years old who had a stem cell transplant for acute myeloid leukemia, so the T cells may come from the graft donor. Sequencing was performed on PBMCs, mostly from graft donor cells, taken 360 days after TCRalphabeta/CD19-depleted stem cell transplant. CDR3: CASSREIYEQYF. DNA of the CDR3: TGTGCCAGCAGCCGGGAGATCTACGAGCAGTACTTC.